The rows below give T cell receptor beta chains drawn from one sample of a study of cytomegalovirus exposure and HLA in healthy donors. TCRdb's copy holds only in-frame clones and misses some; the assay was immunoSEQ multiplex PCR. The table lists some 130,000 clones, 75% of them singletons, with over 6% in the top ten. Material for sequencing was PBMCs. These TCRs come from a young man in good health and CMV-seronegative. The CDR3 runs from the conserved cysteine through the conserved F or W. Fields, in order: D gene, V gene, clone size, J gene, CDR3 length, CDR3 DNA, CDR3 protein. D genes are given only for firm matches. The listing skips clone size in some rows; elsewhere it reads once, few, many or a size class.

NA	TRBV5-1	NA	TRBJ2-6	15	TGCGCCAGCAGCTTGGCCGGGACTGGGGCCAACGTCCTGACTTTC	CASSLAGTGANVLTF
NA	TRBV30	NA	TRBJ2-6	13	TGTGCCTGGGACAGTTCTGGGGCCAACGTCCTGACTTTC	CAWDSSGANVLTF
NA	TRBV5-1	NA	TRBJ1-1	15	TGCGCCAGCTCAGGTGGGGGCTACATGAACACTGAAGCTTTCTTT	CASSGGGYMNTEAFF
NA	TRBV29-1	NA	TRBJ2-1	14	TGCAGCGTTGATTCGGGGGGCGGGTACAATGAGCAGTTCTTC	CSVDSGGGYNEQFF
NA	TRBV7-9	NA	TRBJ1-1	14	TGTGCCAGCAGCCCCGGACAGTTTAGGACTGAAGCTTTCTTT	CASSPGQFRTEAFF
NA	TRBV5-4	NA	TRBJ2-3	15	TGTGCCAGCAGGTTTGGCTCTGCTAGCACAGATACGCAGTATTTT	CASRFGSASTDTQYF
NA	TRBV6-5	NA	TRBJ2-6	15	TGTGCCAGCAGTCTAGGGGACTCTGGGGCCAACGGCCTGACTTTC	CASSLGDSGANGLTF
NA	TRBV30	few	TRBJ1-2	12	TGTGCCTGGAGCAGGGGTAACTATGGCTACACCTTC	CAWSRGNYGYTF
NA	TRBV29-1	NA	TRBJ1-1	14	TGCAGCGTTTCTACAGGGTTCGGGAACACTGAAGCTTTCTTT	CSVSTGFGNTEAFF
TRBD2	TRBV5-4	NA	TRBJ2-3	16	TGTGCCAGCAGCTTGACTAGCGGGGGGGGAACAGATACGCAGTATTTT	CASSLTSGGGTDTQYF
TRBD1	TRBV4-2	NA	TRBJ2-2	16	TGTGCCAGCAGCCCCCGGACAGGGAAGAGGACCGGGGAGCTGTTTTTT	CASSPRTGKRTGELFF
NA	TRBV5-4	NA	TRBJ1-4	17	TGTGCCAGCAGCTTGGTCGGTCGGGGGAAAACTAATGAAAAACTGTTTTTT	CASSLVGRGKTNEKLFF
TRBD1	TRBV28	NA	TRBJ1-6	16	TGTGCCAGCAGTCGCTATGGGGACAGAGATAATTCACCCCTCCACTTT	CASSRYGDRDNSPLHF
NA	TRBV9	NA	TRBJ2-7	12	TGTGCCAGCAGCGTAGGAGGTAACGAGCAGTACTTC	CASSVGGNEQYF
NA	TRBV21-1	NA	TRBJ2-5	15	TGTGCCAGCACCCCCACCGGGACAGCCGAAGAGACCCAGTACTTC	CASTPTGTAEETQYF
NA	TRBV27	few	TRBJ1-5	13	TGTGTCAGCAGTTTGGACTCTGGACAGCCCCAGCATTTT	CVSSLDSGQPQHF
NA	TRBV28	NA	TRBJ1-2	16	TGTGCCAGCAGTTTAAGGTTGGGGGCTTCTAACTATGGCTACACCTTC	CASSLRLGASNYGYTF
NA	TRBV11-2	NA	TRBJ2-2	14	TGTGCCAGCAGCTTAGTCCAGGCGGGCGGGGAGCTGTTTTTT	CASSLVQAGGELFF
NA	TRBV27	NA	TRBJ2-1	13	TGTGCCAGCAGTTTTGAGAGCTACAATGAGCAGTTCTTC	CASSFESYNEQFF